This is a list of T cell receptor beta chains from one sample in a study of OX40 agonist ivuxolimab in advanced cancers. Only in-frame clones appear in the TCRdb table, and some are missing; sequencing was by immunoSEQ multiplex PCR. The sample holds 89,000 or so clones, 70% to 90% seen once. Sequencing used CD4+ or CD8+ T cells sorted from blood, obtained in a trial of the OX40 agonist ivuxolimab. These TCRs come from an adult with an advanced solid tumor such as melanoma, head and neck, liver or kidney cancer. The CDR3 runs from the conserved cysteine through the conserved F or W. D genes are given only for firm matches. Some rows mark clone size as missing; the rest say once, few, many or name a class of expanded clone.

d_call,clone_size,j_call,v_call,cdr3_nt,cdr3_aa
NA,NA,TRBJ1-3,TRBV30,TGTGCCTGGAGTCTCTCTGGAAACACCATATATTTT,CAWSLSGNTIYF
NA,NA,TRBJ1-5,TRBV6-6,TGTGCCAGCAGTTACGGGGGACGCCAGCCCCAGCATTTT,CASSYGGRQPQHF
NA,NA,TRBJ2-5,TRBV7-2,TGTGCCAGCAGCCAGAAGTGGGCGAGTCAAGAGACCCAGTACTTC,CASSQKWASQETQYF
NA,NA,TRBJ2-5,TRBV4-1,TGCGCCAGCAGCCGTCTAATCCGTGGAGAGACCCAGTACTTC,CASSRLIRGETQYF
NA,NA,TRBJ2-7,TRBV6-5,TGTGCCAGCAGCTTGGGGACCCATTACGAGCAGTACTTC,CASSLGTHYEQYF
NA,NA,TRBJ2-3,TRBV5-1,TGCGCCAGCCTGGGACTCGGCACAGATACGCAGTATTTT,CASLGLGTDTQYF
NA,NA,TRBJ2-7,TRBV7-9,TGTGCCAGCAGCGAAGGGGAGGAGCAGTACTTC,CASSEGEEQYF
TRBD1,NA,TRBJ1-6,TRBV7-8,TGTGCCAGCAGCTCGCGACAGGGGGATTCACCCCTCCACTTT,CASSSRQGDSPLHF
NA,NA,TRBJ1-2,TRBV6-1,TGTGCCAGCAGTGAAGGTCCGGGGGCCCGGATCTATGGCTACACCTTC,CASSEGPGARIYGYTF
TRBD1,few,TRBJ2-5,TRBV4-3,TGCGCCAGCAGCCGTGGGACAGAAGAGACCCAGTACTTC,CASSRGTEETQYF
TRBD2,few,TRBJ2-2,TRBV7-3,TGTGCCAGCAGGCTAGCGGGAGGGCCGAACACCGGGGAGCTGTTTTTT,CASRLAGGPNTGELFF
NA,few,TRBJ2-7,TRBV27,TGTGCCAGCAGTTTAGCCCCTCAGTGGATACCGGAGTACGAGCAGTACTTC,CASSLAPQWIPEYEQYF
NA,NA,TRBJ2-1,TRBV4-2,TGTGCCAGCAGCCACAGGGCCTACAATGAGCAGTTCTTC,CASSHRAYNEQFF
NA,NA,TRBJ1-6,TRBV30,TGTGCCTGGAGTCAGGCAGCGACCTATAATTCACCCCTCCACTTT,CAWSQAATYNSPLHF
TRBD1,NA,TRBJ1-4,TRBV5-1,TGCGCCAGCAGCATTGACAGGGGGCGAAATGAAAAACTGTTTTTT,CASSIDRGRNEKLFF
TRBD2,NA,TRBJ2-2,TRBV19,TGTGCCAGTAGGTCGGGGCTAGCGGGAGGGAACACCGGGGAGCTGTTTTTT,CASRSGLAGGNTGELFF
NA,NA,TRBJ2-7,TRBV7-2,TGTGCCAGCAAAAATCCAATCGCGTACGAGCAGTACTTC,CASKNPIAYEQYF
TRBD2,NA,TRBJ2-5,TRBV18,TGTGCCAGCTCCCTGACTAGCGGAACCTACAAAGAGACCCAGTACTTC,CASSLTSGTYKETQYF
TRBD2,NA,TRBJ2-7,TRBV5-1,TGCGCCAGCAGCTTGGATGGGAGGGCCATCGAGCAGTACTTC,CASSLDGRAIEQYF
TRBD1,once,TRBJ2-3,TRBV9,TGTGCCAGCAGCTTCCACAGGGGGCGAGGGGGAGTCGATACGCAGTATTTT,CASSFHRGRGGVDTQYF
NA,NA,TRBJ2-4,TRBV5-8,TGTGCCAGCACCTTGGTAGGGACTATTCAGTACTTC,CASTLVGTIQYF
NA,NA,TRBJ2-1,TRBV7-3,TGTGCCAGCAGCTTAACCAGGCCGGATGAGCAGTTCTTC,CASSLTRPDEQFF
NA,NA,TRBJ2-2,TRBV27,TGTGCCAGCAGTTTAGGGAGCACCGGGGAGCTGTTTTTT,CASSLGSTGELFF
NA,few,TRBJ1-5,TRBV7-8,TGTGCCAGCAGCATATACGACGGAAGCAATCAGCCCCAGCATTTT,CASSIYDGSNQPQHF
NA,NA,TRBJ2-7,TRBV5-4,TGTGCCAGCAGCTTGGGCGGGGCGGATGCGCAGTACTTC,CASSLGGADAQYF
NA,once,TRBJ1-4,TRBV28,TGTGCCAGCAGTTTCATCGGGGCAACTAATGAAAAACTGTTTTTT,CASSFIGATNEKLFF
NA,NA,TRBJ1-1,TRBV7-9,TGTGCCAGCAGCTTAGAGAGGTCCGAAGCTTTCTTT,CASSLERSEAFF
TRBD1,few,TRBJ1-4,TRBV6-1,TGTGCCAGCAGTGTCGGGACAGGCATTAATGAAAAACTGTTTTTT,CASSVGTGINEKLFF
NA,NA,TRBJ2-5,TRBV5-1,TGCGCCAGCAGCTTGGACTGGGGGGAGACCCAGTACTTC,CASSLDWGETQYF
TRBD1,NA,TRBJ2-4,TRBV29-1,TGCAGCGTTGAAAGGACAGGGAGTAACATTCAGTACTTC,CSVERTGSNIQYF
NA,NA,TRBJ2-5,TRBV7-3,TGTGCCAGCAGCCCATGGACAGACCTCCAAGAGACCCAGTACTTC,CASSPWTDLQETQYF
TRBD1,NA,TRBJ1-2,TRBV19,TGTGCCAGTAGCAAGACCGGGACAGGGTTTGGCTACACCTTC,CASSKTGTGFGYTF
NA,once,TRBJ1-2,TRBV28,TGTGCCAGCAGTTTCCCGGACAGAAACTATGGCTACACCTTC,CASSFPDRNYGYTF
NA,once,TRBJ2-5,TRBV27,TGTGCCCCTAGGGAGACCCAGTACTTC,CAPRETQYF
NA,NA,TRBJ2-7,TRBV7-2,TGTGCCAGCAGCTTAGGGCCTAGCGCCCGGATCGGAGAGCAGTACTTC,CASSLGPSARIGEQYF
TRBD1,NA,TRBJ2-5,TRBV19,TGTGCCAGTAGTATACCCGGACAGGGACGGGAGACCCAGTACTTC,CASSIPGQGRETQYF
NA,once,TRBJ2-7,TRBV7-9,TGTGCCAGCAGCTTCGGGCAGGGGTCCTACGAGCAGTACTTC,CASSFGQGSYEQYF
NA,NA,TRBJ1-2,TRBV10-3,TGTGCCATCAGTGAGTCACAGTTCTATGGCTACACCTTC,CAISESQFYGYTF
NA,once,TRBJ2-5,TRBV7-2,TGTGCCAGCAGCTCGGCGGGGAGGTACGAGACCCAGTACTTC,CASSSAGRYETQYF
NA,once,TRBJ2-2,TRBV10-3,TGTGCCATCTCTAGCCCCGGGGGAAACACCGGGGAGCTGTTTTTT,CAISSPGGNTGELFF
NA,NA,TRBJ1-2,TRBV30,TGTGCCTGGAGTGCTCTGGGCGGGGGGGGCTATGGCTACACCTTC,CAWSALGGGGYGYTF
NA,NA,TRBJ1-6,TRBV12-2,TGTGCAAGTCGCCTGTGCTGGGACAGGGCAAATTCACCCCTCCACTTT,CASRLCWDRANSPLHF